The rows below give T cell receptor beta chains drawn from one sample of a study of cytomegalovirus exposure and HLA in healthy donors. TCRdb's copy holds only in-frame clones and misses some; the assay was immunoSEQ multiplex PCR. Of roughly 100,000 clones listed, 55% to 75% are singletons. Sequencing was carried out using PBMCs. These receptor sequences come from a man in his sixties in good health and CMV-seronegative. Both conserved end residues are part of each CDR3. A D gene is named only where the DNA matches it firmly. Expanded clones get a size class; other rows say once, few or many, or leave the size out.

>-|TRBJ1-6|TRBV6-1|-
CACCTENPSPLHF
TGTGCCTGTTGCACGGAGAATCCTTCACCCCTCCACTTT
>-|TRBJ2-7|TRBV5-1|-
CASSSHSKDEQYF
TGCGCCAGCAGCTCGCACAGCAAGGACGAGCAGTACTTC
>TRBD1|TRBJ2-7|TRBV18|few
CASSSTGGQTYEQYF
TGTGCCAGCTCTTCGACAGGGGGGCAGACCTACGAGCAGTACTTC
>TRBD2|TRBJ2-1|TRBV7-6|-
CASRRTSGVNYEQFF
TGTGCCAGCAGGCGCACTAGCGGGGTAAACTATGAGCAGTTCTTC
>-|TRBJ1-1|TRBV29-1|-
CSAVVTEAFF
TGCAGCGCTGTAGTCACTGAAGCTTTCTTT
>-|TRBJ1-1|TRBV5-1|few
CASSLVAGLNTEAFF
TGCGCCAGCAGCTTGGTGGCAGGATTGAACACTGAAGCTTTCTTT
>TRBD2|TRBJ2-7|TRBV4-2|few
CASSQVGAGARYEQYF
TGTGCCAGCAGCCAAGTAGGGGCGGGAGCGCGCTACGAGCAGTACTTC
>-|TRBJ1-2|TRBV30|-
CAWSGERGDYGYTF
TGTGCCTGGAGTGGGGAACGGGGGGACTATGGCTACACCTTC
>TRBD1|TRBJ1-4|TRBV5-1|-
CASGWGTDVGEKLFF
TGCGCCAGCGGTTGGGGGACAGACGTCGGTGAAAAACTGTTTTTT
>TRBD2|TRBJ2-1|TRBV5-6|-
CASSLIGLAGGPNEQFF
TGTGCCAGCAGCTTAATCGGACTAGCGGGAGGGCCAAATGAGCAGTTCTTC
>-|TRBJ2-1|TRBV10-3|once
CAISGDNEQFF
TGTGCCATCAGCGGTGACAATGAGCAGTTCTTC
>TRBD1|TRBJ1-1|TRBV18|-
CASSRTGGGGTEAFF
TGTGCCAGCTCCCGGACAGGGGGCGGGGGCACTGAAGCTTTCTTT
>TRBD2|TRBJ2-1|TRBV5-1|few
CASSSGPQRGGRDEQFF
TGCGCCAGCAGCTCTGGCCCCCAGCGGGGGGGCCGCGATGAGCAGTTCTTC
>TRBD1|TRBJ2-1|TRBV5-6|-
CASSLSGQGHNEQFF
TGTGCCAGCAGCTTGTCAGGACAGGGGCACAATGAGCAGTTCTTC
>-|TRBJ2-1|TRBV2|-
CASSGYGDSNEQFF
TGTGCCAGCAGTGGGTACGGGGATAGCAATGAGCAGTTCTTC
>-|TRBJ1-4|TRBV28|-
CASTRGTFTEKLFF
TGTGCCAGCACCCGGGGGACTTTTACCGAAAAACTGTTTTTT
>-|TRBJ1-1|TRBV4-1|-
CASSQLAGTEAFF
TGCGCCAGCAGCCAACTGGCGGGGACTGAAGCTTTCTTT
>-|TRBJ2-1|TRBV7-3|-
CASSKDSSYNEQFF
TGTGCCAGCAGCAAAGACTCCTCCTACAATGAGCAGTTCTTC
>TRBD2|TRBJ2-7|TRBV28|-
CASSLAGGTYEQYF
TGTGCCAGCAGTTTGGCGGGAGGCACCTACGAGCAGTACTTC
>-|TRBJ1-5|TRBV2|-
CASSTQSGGNQPQHF
TGTGCCAGCAGTACCCAGTCCGGGGGCAATCAGCCCCAGCATTTT
>-|TRBJ2-2|TRBV2|-
CASSEVGELFF
TGTGCCAGCAGTGAAGTAGGGGAGCTGTTTTTT
>TRBD2|TRBJ2-5|TRBV4-1|-
CASSQERTLGLAINQETQYF
TGCGCCAGCAGCCAAGAACGAACGCTGGGACTAGCGATTAACCAAGAGACCCAGTACTTC
>-|TRBJ2-3|TRBV6-1|few
CASSGRKTSAADTQYF
TGTGCCAGCAGTGGACGAAAAACTAGTGCCGCAGATACGCAGTATTTT
>-|TRBJ1-5|TRBV6-1|once
CASSEARRVNQPQHF
TGTGCCAGCAGTGAAGCCCGGAGGGTTAATCAGCCCCAGCATTTT
>TRBD2|TRBJ2-2|TRBV5-6|-
CASSQLAGGPYTEELFF
TGTGCCAGCAGCCAACTAGCGGGGGGGCCGTACACCGAGGAGCTGTTTTTT
>TRBD2|TRBJ2-1|TRBV7-2|-
CASSSGLAGVNEQFF
TGTGCCAGCAGCTCCGGACTAGCGGGGGTGAATGAGCAGTTCTTC
>-|TRBJ2-5|TRBV7-3|-
CASSLNRVTETQYF
TGTGCCAGCAGCTTGAACAGGGTTACAGAGACCCAGTACTTC
>TRBD2|TRBJ2-1|TRBV11-2|-
CASSLVAGGQLEQFF
TGTGCCAGCAGCTTAGTTGCGGGGGGGCAACTTGAGCAGTTCTTC
>TRBD1|TRBJ1-1|TRBV28|-
CASSFLGTGNTEAFF
TGTGCCAGCAGTTTTTTAGGGACAGGGAACACTGAAGCTTTCTTT
>-|TRBJ2-7|TRBV18|-
CASSPYLLQGHEQYF
TGTGCCAGCTCTCCTTACCTTCTACAGGGCCACGAGCAGTACTTC
>TRBD1|TRBJ2-5|TRBV10-1|-
CASSESGRGETQYF
TGCGCCAGCAGTGAGTCAGGCAGGGGGGAGACCCAGTACTTC
>TRBD2|TRBJ2-7|TRBV6-1|-
CASSVSGNWYEQYF
TGTGCCAGCAGTGTTAGCGGGAACTGGTACGAGCAGTACTTC
>-|TRBJ1-1|TRBV7-2|-
CASSLWANTEAFF
TGTGCCAGCAGCTTGTGGGCTAACACTGAAGCTTTCTTT
>TRBD1|TRBJ2-2|TRBV6-1|once
CASRDRAGELFF
TGTGCCAGCAGGGACAGGGCCGGGGAGCTGTTTTTT
>-|TRBJ1-2|TRBV5-1|-
CASSLDRAIYGYTF
TGCGCCAGCAGCTTGGACAGGGCCATCTATGGCTACACCTTC
>-|TRBJ2-7|TRBV6-5|once
CASSLAEPNYEQYF
TGTGCCAGCAGTTTAGCAGAACCGAACTACGAGCAGTACTTC
>-|TRBJ2-5|TRBV2|-
CASVGGETQYF
TGTGCCAGCGTAGGCGGAGAGACCCAGTACTTC
>TRBD1|TRBJ2-7|TRBV6-4|few
CASSPGQVIYEQYF
TGTGCCAGCAGTCCGGGACAGGTGATCTACGAGCAGTACTTC
>TRBD2|TRBJ2-1|TRBV6-4|-
CASSDSPTSAYNEQFF
TGTGCCAGCAGTGACTCTCCAACTAGCGCGTACAATGAGCAGTTCTTC
>TRBD1|TRBJ2-3|TRBV29-1|few
CSVEGGTGWGTDTQYF
TGCAGCGTTGAAGGGGGGACAGGGTGGGGCACAGATACGCAGTATTTT